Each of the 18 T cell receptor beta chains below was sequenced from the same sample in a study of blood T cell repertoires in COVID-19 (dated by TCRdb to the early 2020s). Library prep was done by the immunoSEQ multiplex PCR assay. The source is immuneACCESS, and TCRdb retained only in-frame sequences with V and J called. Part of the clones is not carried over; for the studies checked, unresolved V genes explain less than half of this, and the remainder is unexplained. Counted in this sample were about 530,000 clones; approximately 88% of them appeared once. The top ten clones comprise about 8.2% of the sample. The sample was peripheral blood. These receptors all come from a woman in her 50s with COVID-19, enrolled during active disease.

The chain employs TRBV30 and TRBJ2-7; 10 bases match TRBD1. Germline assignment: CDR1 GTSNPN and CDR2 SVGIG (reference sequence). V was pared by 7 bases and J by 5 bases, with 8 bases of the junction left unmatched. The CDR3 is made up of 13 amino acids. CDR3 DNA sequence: TGTGCCTTGCAGACAGGGGGCGGGAACGAGCAGTACTTC. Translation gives CALQTGGGNEQYF.

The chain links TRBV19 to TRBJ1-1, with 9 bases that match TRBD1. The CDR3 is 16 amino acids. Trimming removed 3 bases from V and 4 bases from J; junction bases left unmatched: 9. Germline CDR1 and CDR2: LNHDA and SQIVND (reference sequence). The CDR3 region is CASSIGTGGRGTEAFF. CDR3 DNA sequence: TGTGCCAGTAGTATTGGCACAGGGGGCCGTGGCACTGAAGCTTTCTTT.

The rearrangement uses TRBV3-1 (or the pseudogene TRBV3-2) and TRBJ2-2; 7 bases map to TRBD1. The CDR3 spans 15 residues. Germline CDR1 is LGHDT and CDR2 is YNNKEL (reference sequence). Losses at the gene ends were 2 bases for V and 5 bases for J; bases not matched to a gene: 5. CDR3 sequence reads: CASSQMTGSTGELFF. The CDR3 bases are TGTGCCAGCAGCCAAATGACAGGGTCAACCGGGGAGCTGTTTTTT.

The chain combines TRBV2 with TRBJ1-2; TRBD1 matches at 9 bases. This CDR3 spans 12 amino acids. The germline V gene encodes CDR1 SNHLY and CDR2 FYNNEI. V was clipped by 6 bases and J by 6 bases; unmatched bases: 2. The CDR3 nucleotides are TGTGCCAGCAGCGACAGGGGGAATGGCTACACCTTC. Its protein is CASSDRGNGYTF.

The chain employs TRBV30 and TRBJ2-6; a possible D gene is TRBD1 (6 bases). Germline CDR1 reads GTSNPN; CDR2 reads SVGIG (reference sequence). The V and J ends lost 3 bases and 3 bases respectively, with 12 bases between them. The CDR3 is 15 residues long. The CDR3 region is CAWSLGTFGANVLTF. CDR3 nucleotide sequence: TGTGCCTGGAGCCTTGGGACATTTGGGGCCAACGTCCTGACTTTC.

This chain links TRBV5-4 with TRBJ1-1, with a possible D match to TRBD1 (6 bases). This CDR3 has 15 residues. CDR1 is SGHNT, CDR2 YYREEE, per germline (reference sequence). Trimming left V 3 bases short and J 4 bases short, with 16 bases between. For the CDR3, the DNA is TGTGCCAGCAGCTCCGAATCCCAGGGGTTCACTGAAGCTTTCTTT. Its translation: CASSSESQGFTEAFF.

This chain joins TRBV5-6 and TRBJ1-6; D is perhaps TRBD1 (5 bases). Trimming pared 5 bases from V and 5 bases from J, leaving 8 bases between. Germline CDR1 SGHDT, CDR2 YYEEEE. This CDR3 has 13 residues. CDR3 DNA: TGTGCCAGCAGGGCAGGGAATAATTCACCCCTCCACTTT. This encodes CASRAGNNSPLHF.

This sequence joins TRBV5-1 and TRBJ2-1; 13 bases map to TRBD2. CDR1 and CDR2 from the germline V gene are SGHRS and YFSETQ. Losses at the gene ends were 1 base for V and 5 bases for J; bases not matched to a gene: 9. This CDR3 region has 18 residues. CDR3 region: CASSLTSGGELGDNEQFF. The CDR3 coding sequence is TGCGCCAGCAGCTTGACTAGCGGGGGGGAACTGGGCGACAATGAGCAGTTCTTC.

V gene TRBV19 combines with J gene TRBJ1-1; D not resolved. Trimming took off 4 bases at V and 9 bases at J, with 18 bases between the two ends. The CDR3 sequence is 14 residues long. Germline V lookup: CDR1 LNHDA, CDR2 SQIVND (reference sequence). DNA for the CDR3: TGTGCCAGTAGTAACCTGTTATTAAGGGAGAAAGCTTTCTTT. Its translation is CASSNLLLREKAFF.

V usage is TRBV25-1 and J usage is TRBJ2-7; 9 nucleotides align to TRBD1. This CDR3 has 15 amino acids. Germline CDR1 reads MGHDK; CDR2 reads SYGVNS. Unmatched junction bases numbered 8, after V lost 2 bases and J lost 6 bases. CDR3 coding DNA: TGTGCCAGCAGTGAACCGGGACAGGGAGCGTTCGAGCAGTACTTC. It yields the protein CASSEPGQGAFEQYF.

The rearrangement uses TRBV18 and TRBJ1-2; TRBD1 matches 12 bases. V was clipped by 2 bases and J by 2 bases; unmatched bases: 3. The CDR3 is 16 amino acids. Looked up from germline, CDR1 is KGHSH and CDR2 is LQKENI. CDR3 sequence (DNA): TGTGCCAGCTCACCAGGGACAGGGGGCAAAAACTATGGCTACACCTTC. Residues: CASSPGTGGKNYGYTF.

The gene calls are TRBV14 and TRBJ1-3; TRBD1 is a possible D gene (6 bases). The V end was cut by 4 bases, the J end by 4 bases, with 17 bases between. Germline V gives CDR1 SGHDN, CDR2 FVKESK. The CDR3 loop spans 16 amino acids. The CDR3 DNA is TGTGCCAGCAGCCGGCTGGACAGTCTAGGGGGAAACACCATATATTTT. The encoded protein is CASSRLDSLGGNTIYF.

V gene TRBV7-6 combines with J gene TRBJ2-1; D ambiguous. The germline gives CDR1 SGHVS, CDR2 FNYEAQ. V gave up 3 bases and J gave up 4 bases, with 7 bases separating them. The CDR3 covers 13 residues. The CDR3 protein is CASSFTTYNEQFF. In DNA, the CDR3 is TGTGCCAGCAGCTTCACTACATACAATGAGCAGTTCTTC.

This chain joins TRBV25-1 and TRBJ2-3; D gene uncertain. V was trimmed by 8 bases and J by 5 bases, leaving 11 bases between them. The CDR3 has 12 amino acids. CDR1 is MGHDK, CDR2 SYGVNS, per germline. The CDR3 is CASHSSEDTQYF. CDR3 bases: TGTGCCAGCCACTCGTCTGAAGATACGCAGTATTTT.

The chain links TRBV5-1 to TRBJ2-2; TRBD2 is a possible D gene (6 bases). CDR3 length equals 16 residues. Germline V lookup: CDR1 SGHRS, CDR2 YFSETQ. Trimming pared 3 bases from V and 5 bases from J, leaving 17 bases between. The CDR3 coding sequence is TGCGCCAGCAGCTCGGAGGGGCCAGCGCCTACCGGGGAGCTGTTTTTT. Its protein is CASSSEGPAPTGELFF.

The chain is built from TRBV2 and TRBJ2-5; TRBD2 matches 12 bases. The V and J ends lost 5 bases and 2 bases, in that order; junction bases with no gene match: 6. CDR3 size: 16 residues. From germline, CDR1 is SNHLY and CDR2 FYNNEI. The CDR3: CASSRASGGGQETQYF. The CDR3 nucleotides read TGTGCCAGCAGTCGTGCTAGCGGGGGGGGGCAAGAGACCCAGTACTTC. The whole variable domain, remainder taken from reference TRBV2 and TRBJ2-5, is EPEVTQTPSHQVTQMGQEVILRCVPISNHLYFYWYRQILGQKVEFLVSFYNNEISEKSEIFDDQFSVERPDGSNFTLKIRSTKLEDSAMYFCASSRASGGGQETQYFGPGTRLLVL.

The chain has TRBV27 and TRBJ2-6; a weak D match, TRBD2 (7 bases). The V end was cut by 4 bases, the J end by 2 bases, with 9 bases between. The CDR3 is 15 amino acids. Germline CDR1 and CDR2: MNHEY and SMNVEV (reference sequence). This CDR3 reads CASSWGGTGANVLTF. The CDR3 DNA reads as TGTGCCAGCAGTTGGGGGGGCACTGGGGCCAACGTCCTGACTTTC.

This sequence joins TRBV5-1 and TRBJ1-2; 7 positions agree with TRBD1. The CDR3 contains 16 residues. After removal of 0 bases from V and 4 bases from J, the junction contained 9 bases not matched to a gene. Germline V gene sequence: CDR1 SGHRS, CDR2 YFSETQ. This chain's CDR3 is CASSLGLTGEGYGYTF. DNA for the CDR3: TGCGCCAGCAGCTTGGGGTTAACAGGGGAAGGCTATGGCTACACCTTC.